This T cell receptor beta chain was captured in a study of shared clonotypes between healthy human individuals. This CDR3 has 15 amino acids. In germline, CDR1 is LNHDA, CDR2 SQIVND (reference sequence). V dropped 6 bases and J dropped 0 bases, with 12 bases sitting between them. Terminally differentiated effector memory CD45RA+ cells were excluded by CCR7 positive selection of CD45RO-negative cells. How the authors handled the data: Filtering of immunoSEQ junctional sequences could not match full-length read filtering. Generated by immunoSEQ multiplex PCR, the TCRdb table keeps only in-frame clones and is missing some. V and J calls and clone size follow that table, whereas D and trimming were derived from the DNA. The sample contains roughly 650,000 clones, approximately 96% of which appear only once.

The chain joins TRBV19 to TRBJ1-5; D unresolved. The TCR was taken from a woman aged 25 to 39 in good health. The sample taken for sequencing was naive CD8+ T cells sorted from blood. CDR3 bases: TGTGCCAGTAGGTCCGTGAATCATAGCAATCAGCCCCAGCATTTT. It codes for CASRSVNHSNQPQHF. The whole variable domain, filled in from reference TRBV19 and TRBJ1-5, reads DGGITQSPKYLFRKEGQNVTLSCEQNLNHDAMYWYRQDPGQGLRLIYYSQIVNDFQKGDIAEGYSVSREKKESFPLTVTSAQKNPTAFYLCASRSVNHSNQPQHFGDGTRLSIL.